The TCR beta chain described here comes from a study of brain T cells in children with intractable seizures. CDR3 size: 14 residues. Germline-derived CDR1 and CDR2 are SGHTA and FQGNSA. V gave up 3 bases and J gave up 8 bases, with 14 bases separating them. Repertoires were generated with immunoSEQ multiplex PCR, while TCRdb's copy carries only in-frame clones and drops some. This sample has more than 40,000 clones, with 75% to 95% found just once. Surgery cases with the highest brain T cell transcript signatures were chosen for sequencing. The chain is built from TRBV7-2 and TRBJ2-4; TRBD1 might be the D (6 bases). The receptor's source is a girl aged 2-9 years with tuberous sclerosis and intractable seizures. Specimen: peripheral blood, collected at surgery. The CDR3 DNA reads TGTGCCAGCAGCTTGTCCACAGGGCAGGACATTCAGTACTTC. Translating gives CASSLSTGQDIQYF.